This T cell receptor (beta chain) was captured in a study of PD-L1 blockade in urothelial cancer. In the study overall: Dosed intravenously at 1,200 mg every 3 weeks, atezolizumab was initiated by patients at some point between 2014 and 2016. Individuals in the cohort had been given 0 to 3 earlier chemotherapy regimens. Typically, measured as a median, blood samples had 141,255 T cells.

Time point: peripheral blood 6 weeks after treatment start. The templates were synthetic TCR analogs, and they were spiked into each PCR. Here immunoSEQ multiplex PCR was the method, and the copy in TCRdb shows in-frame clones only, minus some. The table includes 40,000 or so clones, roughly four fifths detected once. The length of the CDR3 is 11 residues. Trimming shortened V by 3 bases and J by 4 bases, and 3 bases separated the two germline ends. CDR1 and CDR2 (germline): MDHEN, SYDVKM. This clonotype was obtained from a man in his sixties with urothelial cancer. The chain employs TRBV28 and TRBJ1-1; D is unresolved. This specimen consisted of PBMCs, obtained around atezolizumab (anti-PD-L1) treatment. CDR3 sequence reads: CASSFFTEAFF. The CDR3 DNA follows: TGTGCCAGCAGTTTCTTCACTGAAGCTTTCTTT.